This entry features one T cell receptor beta chain sequence. This record belongs to a study of blood T cell repertoires in COVID-19. Study-wide background: Collection of acute and convalescent COVID-19 samples took place in the United States, Italy and Spain.

Authors' processing steps: Amplifying reference gene primers gave estimates of nucleated cell counts. Libraries were prepared by immunoSEQ multiplex PCR; TCRdb keeps only in-frame clonotypes and omits some of them. V, J and clone size derive from that table, while D and trimming were established from the DNA sequence. The sample holds some 46,000 clones, 75% to 90% seen once. This receptor was taken from a man aged 60 to 75 with acute or convalescent COVID-19. Sequenced material: peripheral blood.

The CDR3 region is CASSLPGGGTGELFF. CDR3 nucleotide sequence: TGTGCCAGCTCACTCCCTGGGGGGGGGACCGGGGAGCTGTTTTTT. The gene calls are TRBV6-6 and TRBJ2-2; 7 bases agree with TRBD2. V was clipped by 8 bases and J by 5 bases; unmatched bases: 11. The germline CDR1 and CDR2 sequences are MNHNY and SVGAGI (reference sequence). This CDR3 spans 15 amino acids.